The 21 T cell receptor beta chains reported below all come from one sample, sequenced in a study of post-analysis software for immune sequencing data. Study-level points and caveats: There were about 5 TRBV segments more frequent in patients than controls, and TRBV5-6, TRBV5-1 and TRBV20-1 were among them.

Sequencing libraries made from TCR beta cDNA carried unique molecular identifiers. TCRdb called the PCR reads again in MiXCR, with one record for every CDR3 protein. This table holds over 150,000 distinct CDR3 sequences, 30% found once. Antigens for these TCRs are unknown. Specimen: blood. These TCRs come from a girl under 18 with multiple sclerosis.

The sample holds a few counts of this clonotype. The chain combines TRBV21-1 with TRBJ2-7; the table names TRBD2, a call not compared with the DNA. The better agreement between TRBJ2-5 and the DNA end casts doubt on the J call. TRBV21-1 is noted as a pseudogene. This CDR3 contains 18 residues. The CDR3 region is CASSKGGTKRAGRETQYF. In DNA form, the CDR3 reads TGTGCCAGCAGCAAGGGGGGGACTAAGCGGGCGGGAAGAGAGACCCAGTACTTC.

In this sample, this clonotype turned up a few times. The V call is TRBV20-1, the J call TRBJ2-3; D is uncertain. V was trimmed by 6 bases and J by 3 bases, leaving 19 bases between them. The CDR3 is 15 amino acids. CDR1 is DFQATT and CDR2 is SNEGSKA in the germline V gene (reference sequence). The CDR3 protein is CSAPWPSGETDTQYF. The CDR3, as DNA: TGCAGTGCCCCTTGGCCCAGTGGCGAAACAGATACGCAGTATTTT.

This clonotype was recorded many times. The rearrangement links TRBV27 to TRBJ2-7, with D perhaps assigned TRBD1 or TRBD2 (5 bases each). This CDR3 has 13 residues. Germline V gene data show CDR1 as MNHEY and CDR2 as SMNVEV (reference sequence). V gave up 7 bases and J gave up 2 bases, with 12 bases separating them. The CDR3 bases are TGTGCCAGCACCACGGGACGGACCTACGAGCAGTACTTC. Residues: CASTTGRTYEQYF.

The chain recombines TRBV28 with TRBJ1-2; D gene ambiguous. The CDR3 has 16 residues. Germline V gene sequence: CDR1 MDHEN, CDR2 SYDVKM. V lost 6 bases and J 1 base, leaving 18 bases between the germline ends. In nucleotides, the CDR3 is TGTGCCAGCAGCTCCCCGGCGGACGGACTTAACTATGGCTACACCTTC. This codes for CASSSPADGLNYGYTF.

This clonotype was observed many times. The V call is TRBV5-6, the J call TRBJ2-5; D is unclear. This CDR3 is 13 amino acids long. The germline gives CDR1 SGHDT, CDR2 YYEEEE. Trimming took 4 bases from V and 5 from J, leaving 12 bases between them. The CDR3 reads CASSPEHGETQYF. The CDR3 DNA is TGTGCCAGCAGCCCGGAGCATGGGGAGACCCAGTACTTC.

J is TRBJ2-7 and V is TRBV12-3 or TRBV12-4; D is uncertain. The CDR3 sequence is 13 residues long. Trimming took off 5 bases at V and 2 bases at J, with 10 bases between the two ends. CDR3 loop: CASSGYPAYEQYF. The DNA of the CDR3 is TGTGCCAGCAGTGGTTACCCAGCCTACGAGCAGTACTTC.

Ten or more counts support this clonotype. Its ends do not fully match the called genes, so a read error is possible. The rearrangement joins TRBV4-1 to TRBJ2-5, with 7 bases lining up with TRBD1. The CDR3 is 14 residues long. The germline CDR1 and CDR2 sequences are MGHRA and YSYEKL. CDR3 in DNA: TGCGCCAGCAGCCAAGGACAGGGCTGGGAGACTCAGTACTTC. This sequence encodes CASSQGQGWETQYF.

This clonotype was detected ten times or more. The V call is TRBV2, the J call TRBJ1-5; D unresolved. CDR1 and CDR2 from the germline V gene are SNHLY and FYNNEI. V lost 0 bases and J 0 bases, leaving 6 bases between the germline ends. The CDR3 is made up of 15 amino acids. The CDR3 protein is CASSEASDSNQPQHF. The DNA of the CDR3 is TGTGCCAGCAGTGAAGCAAGCGATAGCAATCAGCCCCAGCATTTT. Based on the CDR3 plus reference TRBV2 and TRBJ1-5, the full variable domain is EPEVTQTPSHQVTQMGQEVILRCVPISNHLYFYWYRQILGQKVEFLVSFYNNEISEKSEIFDDQFSVERPDGSNFTLKIRSTKLEDSAMYFCASSEASDSNQPQHFGDGTRLSIL.

This chain uses TRBV10-3 with TRBJ2-1; 7 bases align to TRBD2. Germline lookup yields CDR1 ENHRY and CDR2 SYGVKD. The junction had 16 bases not matched to a gene; V was cut back by 7 bases and J by 13 bases. The CDR3 has 14 amino acids. The CDR3 spells CAIKASGFGETQFF. CDR3 nucleotides: TGTGCCATCAAGGCTAGCGGTTTCGGAGAGACCCAGTTCTTC.

The gene calls are TRBV11-3 and TRBJ2-1, with 11 bases matching TRBD2. The CDR3 contains 19 residues. The V gene end was trimmed by 4 bases and the J gene end by 9 bases; junction bases not matched to a gene: 20. Germline V lookup: CDR1 SGHNT, CDR2 YENEEA. The CDR3 DNA is TGTGCCAGCAGCTCAACGAGCCGGGGCCCTAGCGGGAGGTTGCCTGAGCAGTTCTTC. This encodes CASSSTSRGPSGRLPEQFF.

On this clonotype itself: Here the CDR3 omits its conserved ending phenylalanine or tryptophan, so a read error is the likely source. The gene calls are TRBV12-3 or TRBV12-4 and TRBJ2-7, with D perhaps being TRBD1 or TRBD2 (5 bases each). With 1 base removed from V and 2 bases from J, the gap between germline ends came to 12 bases. The CDR3 totals 15 residues. In nucleotides, the CDR3 is TGTGCCAGCAGTTTAGGAGCAGTGGGGGCCTACGAGCAGTACTGC. The encoded protein is CASSLGAVGAYEQYC.

This rearrangement joins TRBV28 to TRBJ2-1; D perhaps matches TRBD2 (6 bases). In germline, CDR1 is MDHEN, CDR2 SYDVKM. Between the trimmed V and J ends, which lost 6 bases and 1 base, there was a span of 13 bases. The CDR3 sequence is 15 residues long. The CDR3 DNA sequence: TGTGCCAGCAGCCGCCTGCGGGGTTCCTACAATGAGCAGTTCTTC. This encodes CASSRLRGSYNEQFF.

In this sample, this clonotype turned up a few times. The chain recombines TRBV29-1 with TRBJ2-7; 9 bases are shared with TRBD1. V was clipped by 6 bases and J by 4 bases; unmatched bases: 10. The CDR3 has 14 residues. Germline V CDR1 and CDR2: SQVTM, ANQGSEA. This CDR3 reads CSVGTGTGRYEQYF. The CDR3 nucleotides read TGCAGCGTAGGAACCGGGACAGGGAGGTACGAGCAGTACTTC.

V and J are TRBV18 and TRBJ2-7, with D perhaps matching TRBD2 (6 bases). Trimming removed 3 bases at V and 2 bases at J, with 8 bases between. This CDR3 has 13 amino acids. In germline, CDR1 is KGHSH, CDR2 LQKENI. CDR3 amino acids: CASSPREAYEQYF. CDR3 coding DNA: TGTGCCAGCTCACCTAGGGAGGCCTACGAGCAGTACTTC. The full variable domain, completed using reference TRBV18 and TRBJ2-7, is NAGVMQNPRHLVRRRGQEARLRCSPMKGHSHVYWYRQLPEEGLKFMVYLQKENIIDESGMPKERFSAEFPKEGPSILRIQQVVRGDSAAYFCASSPREAYEQYFGPGTRLTVT.

There are a few counts of this clonotype. The CDR3 region has the DNA TGTGCCAGCAGTTTAGCAGGGGCCGGGGATACGCAGTATTTT. Its translation: CASSLAGAGDTQYF. The chain links TRBV12-3 or TRBV12-4 to TRBJ2-3, with TRBD1 as a possible D gene (5 bases). Trimming left V 0 bases short and J 6 bases short, with 10 bases between. The CDR3 extends over 14 amino acids.

As to this clonotype: This may arise from a read error, as a much more abundant clone is one base away. This chain joins TRBV28 and TRBJ2-5; D unresolved. The ends were cut back, 6 bases at V and 1 base at J, with 15 bases in the middle. The CDR3 sequence is 15 residues long. Germline V gene lookup returns CDR1 MDHEN and CDR2 SYDVKM. CDR3 bases: TGTGCCAGCAGCCCACACGGATACCGCCAAGAGACCCAGTACTTC. Translated: CASSPHGYRQETQYF. The complete variable domain, with remaining parts taken from reference TRBV28 and TRBJ2-5, reads DVKVTQSSRYLVKRTGEKVFLECVQDMDHENMFWYRQDPGLGLRLIYFSYDVKMKEKGDIPEGYSVSREKKERFSLILESASTNQTSMYLCASSPHGYRQETQYFGPGTRLLVL.

This clonotype was found a few times. The rearrangement uses TRBV20-1 and TRBJ2-3, with 8 positions matching TRBD1. The CDR3 contains 14 residues. Germline CDR1 and CDR2: DFQATT and SNEGSKA (reference sequence). Trimming at V came to 1 base and at J to 7 bases, leaving 7 bases not matched to a gene. CDR3 in amino acids: CSARGTGQLHTQYF. CDR3 sequence (DNA): TGCAGTGCTAGAGGGACAGGGCAGCTTCATACGCAGTATTTT.

At least ten counts were recorded for this clonotype. This sequence joins TRBV10-3 and TRBJ2-5, with a tentative D call TRBD2 (5 bases). The CDR3 contains 16 residues. Germline V CDR1 and CDR2: ENHRY, SYGVKD. V was trimmed by 0 bases and J by 4 bases, leaving 15 bases between them. The CDR3 sequence is CAISESRAESAETQYF. The CDR3 DNA sequence: TGTGCCATCAGTGAGTCGAGGGCGGAGAGTGCAGAGACCCAGTACTTC.

This clonotype was found a few times. The gene calls are TRBV6-5 and TRBJ1-1; no firm D call. V was pared by 2 bases and J by 8 bases, with 9 bases between. This CDR3 has 12 residues. CDR1 and CDR2 from the germline V gene are MNHEY and SVGAGI. The CDR3 here is CASSYEAGEAFF. CDR3 in DNA: TGTGCCAGCAGTTACGAGGCAGGAGAAGCTTTCTTT.

V usage is TRBV20-1 and J usage is TRBJ1-1; a possible D gene is TRBD1 (5 bases). The germline CDR1 and CDR2 sequences are DFQATT and SNEGSKA (reference sequence). V lost 6 bases and J 4 bases, leaving 18 bases between the germline ends. The length of the CDR3 is 14 residues. Here the CDR3 reads CSARQGIYGTEAFF. The CDR3 DNA reads as TGCAGTGCGCGGCAGGGCATCTACGGCACTGAAGCTTTCTTT.

Ten or more counts support this clonotype. The J gene is TRBJ1-4, the V gene TRBV6-5; 7 nucleotides line up with TRBD1. Germline CDR1 MNHEY, CDR2 SVGAGI. V lost 6 bases, J lost 8 bases, and 9 bases stayed unmatched. The CDR3 length is 14 residues. Here the CDR3 reads CASSLTGQVEKLFF. CDR3 bases: TGTGCCAGCAGCCTAACCGGACAGGTCGAAAAACTGTTTTTT.